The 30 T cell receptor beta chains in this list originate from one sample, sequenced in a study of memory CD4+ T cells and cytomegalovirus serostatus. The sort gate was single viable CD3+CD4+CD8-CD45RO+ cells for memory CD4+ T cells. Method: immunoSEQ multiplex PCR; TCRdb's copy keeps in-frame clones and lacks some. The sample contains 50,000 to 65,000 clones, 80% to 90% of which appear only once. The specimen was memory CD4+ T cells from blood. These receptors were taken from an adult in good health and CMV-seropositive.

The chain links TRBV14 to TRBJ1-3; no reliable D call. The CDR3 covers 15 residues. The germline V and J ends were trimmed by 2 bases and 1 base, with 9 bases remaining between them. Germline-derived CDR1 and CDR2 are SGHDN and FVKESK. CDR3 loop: CASSQYGVSGNTIYF. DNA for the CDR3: TGTGCCAGCAGCCAATACGGGGTGTCTGGAAACACCATATATTTT.

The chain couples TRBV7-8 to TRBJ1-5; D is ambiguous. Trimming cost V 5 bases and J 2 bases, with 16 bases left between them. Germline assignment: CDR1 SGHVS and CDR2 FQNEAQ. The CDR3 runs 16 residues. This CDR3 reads CASSRMAQQGNQPQHF. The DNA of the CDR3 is TGTGCCAGCAGCCGTATGGCCCAGCAGGGCAATCAGCCCCAGCATTTT.

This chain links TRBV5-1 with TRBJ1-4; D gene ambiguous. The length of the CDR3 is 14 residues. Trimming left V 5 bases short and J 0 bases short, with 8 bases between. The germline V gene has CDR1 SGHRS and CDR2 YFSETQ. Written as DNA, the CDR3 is TGCGCCAGCAGGTTCGACTCAACTAATGAAAAACTGTTTTTT. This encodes CASRFDSTNEKLFF.

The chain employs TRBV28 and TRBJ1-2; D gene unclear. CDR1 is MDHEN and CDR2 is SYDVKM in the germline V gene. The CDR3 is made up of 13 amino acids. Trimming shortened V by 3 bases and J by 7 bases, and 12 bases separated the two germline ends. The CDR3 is CASSLPTRSGYTF. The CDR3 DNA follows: TGTGCCAGCAGTTTGCCTACAAGGAGTGGCTACACCTTC.

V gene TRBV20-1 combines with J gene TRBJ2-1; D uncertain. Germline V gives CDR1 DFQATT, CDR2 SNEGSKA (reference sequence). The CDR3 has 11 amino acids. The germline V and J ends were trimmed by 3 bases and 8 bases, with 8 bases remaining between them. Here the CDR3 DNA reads TGCAGTGCTAGTCCGGGTGATGAGCAGTTCTTC. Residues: CSASPGDEQFF.

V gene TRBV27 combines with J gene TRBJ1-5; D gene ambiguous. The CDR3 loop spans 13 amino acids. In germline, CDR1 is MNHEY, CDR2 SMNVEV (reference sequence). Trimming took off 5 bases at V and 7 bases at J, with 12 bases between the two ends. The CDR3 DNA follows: TGTGCCAGCAGTCCGGATCCGAGACAGCCCCAGCATTTT. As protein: CASSPDPRQPQHF.

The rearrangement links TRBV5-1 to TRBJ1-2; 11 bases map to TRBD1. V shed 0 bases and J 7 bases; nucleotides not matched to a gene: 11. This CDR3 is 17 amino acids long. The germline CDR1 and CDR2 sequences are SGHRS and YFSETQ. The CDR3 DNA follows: TGCGCCAGCAGCTTGGGGAACACCGGACAGGGGGCCCGTGGCTACACCTTC. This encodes CASSLGNTGQGARGYTF.

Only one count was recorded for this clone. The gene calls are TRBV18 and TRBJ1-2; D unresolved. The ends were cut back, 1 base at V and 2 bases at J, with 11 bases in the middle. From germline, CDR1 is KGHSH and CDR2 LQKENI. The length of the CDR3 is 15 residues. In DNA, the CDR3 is TGTGCCAGCTCACCACGGGAAGGCGGCAACTATGGCTACACCTTC. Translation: CASSPREGGNYGYTF. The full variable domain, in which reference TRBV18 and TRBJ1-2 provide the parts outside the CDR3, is NAGVMQNPRHLVRRRGQEARLRCSPMKGHSHVYWYRQLPEEGLKFMVYLQKENIIDESGMPKERFSAEFPKEGPSILRIQQVVRGDSAAYFCASSPREGGNYGYTFGSGTRLTVV.

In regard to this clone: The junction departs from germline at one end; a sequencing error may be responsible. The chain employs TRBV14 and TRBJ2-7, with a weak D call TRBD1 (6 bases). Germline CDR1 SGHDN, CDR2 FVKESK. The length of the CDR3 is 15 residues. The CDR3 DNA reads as TGTGCCAGCAGCCACATACAGGGAGCCCTCTACGAGCAGTGCTTC. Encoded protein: CASSHIQGALYEQCF.

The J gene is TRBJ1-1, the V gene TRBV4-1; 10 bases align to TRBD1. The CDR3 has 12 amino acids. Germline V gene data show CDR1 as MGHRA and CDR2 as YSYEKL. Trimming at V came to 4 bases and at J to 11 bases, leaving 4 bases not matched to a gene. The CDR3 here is CASSPDRGGAFF. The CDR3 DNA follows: TGCGCCAGCAGCCCGGACAGGGGGGGGGCTTTCTTT.

The CDR3 loop is CASSLVGRGRSGANVLTF. CDR3 sequence (DNA): TGTGCCAGCAGCTTAGTCGGCAGGGGGCGTTCCGGGGCCAACGTCCTGACTTTC. This sequence joins TRBV7-8 and TRBJ2-6; TRBD1 matches 8 bases. With 1 base clipped from V and 4 bases from J, the junction kept 9 bases outside the gene matches. Germline-derived CDR1 and CDR2 are SGHVS and FQNEAQ. The CDR3 is made up of 18 amino acids.

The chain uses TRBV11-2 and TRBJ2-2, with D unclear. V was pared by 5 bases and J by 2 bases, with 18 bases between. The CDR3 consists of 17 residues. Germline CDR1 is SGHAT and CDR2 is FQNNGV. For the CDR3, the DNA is TGTGCCAGCAGCGACGGAACGTGGGCCATAAACACCGGGGAGCTGTTTTTT. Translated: CASSDGTWAINTGELFF.

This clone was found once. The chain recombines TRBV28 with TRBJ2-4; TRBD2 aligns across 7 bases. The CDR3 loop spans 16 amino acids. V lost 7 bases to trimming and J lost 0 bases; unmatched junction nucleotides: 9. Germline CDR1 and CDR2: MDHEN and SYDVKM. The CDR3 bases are TGTGCCAGCATGGGATGGGGGGGAATAGCCAAAAACATTCAGTACTTC. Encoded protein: CASMGWGGIAKNIQYF.

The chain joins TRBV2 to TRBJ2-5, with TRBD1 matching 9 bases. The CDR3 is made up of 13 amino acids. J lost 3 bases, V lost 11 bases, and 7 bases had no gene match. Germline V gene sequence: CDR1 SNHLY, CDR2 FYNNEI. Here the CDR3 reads CAGCGTGKETQYF. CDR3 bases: TGTGCCGGCTGCGGGACAGGGAAAGAGACCCAGTACTTC.

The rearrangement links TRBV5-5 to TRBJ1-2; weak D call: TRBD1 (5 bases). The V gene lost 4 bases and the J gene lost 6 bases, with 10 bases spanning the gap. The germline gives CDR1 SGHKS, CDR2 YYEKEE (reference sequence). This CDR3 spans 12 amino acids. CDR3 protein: CASSRDRDGYTF. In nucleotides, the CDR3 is TGTGCCAGCAGCAGGGACCGAGATGGCTACACCTTC.

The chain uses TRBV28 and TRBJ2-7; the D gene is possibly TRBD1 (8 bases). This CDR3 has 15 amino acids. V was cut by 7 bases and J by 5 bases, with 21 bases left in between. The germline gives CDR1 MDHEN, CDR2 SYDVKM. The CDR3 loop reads CASNTGGGLYDEQYF. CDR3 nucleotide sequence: TGTGCCAGCAATACAGGGGGGGGTTTGTACGACGAGCAGTACTTC.

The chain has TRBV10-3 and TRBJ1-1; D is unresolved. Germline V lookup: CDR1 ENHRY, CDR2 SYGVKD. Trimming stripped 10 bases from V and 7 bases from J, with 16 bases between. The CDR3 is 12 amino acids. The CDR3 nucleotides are TGTGCCAGCAGACGGGAGGCAAATGAAGCTTTCTTT. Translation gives CASRREANEAFF.

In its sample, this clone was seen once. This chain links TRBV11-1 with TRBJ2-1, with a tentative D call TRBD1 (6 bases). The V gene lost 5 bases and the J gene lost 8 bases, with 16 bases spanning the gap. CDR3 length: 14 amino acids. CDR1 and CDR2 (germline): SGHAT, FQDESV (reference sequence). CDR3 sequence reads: CASSIGGMDYEQFF. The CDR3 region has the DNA TGTGCCAGCAGCATTGGGGGCATGGACTATGAGCAGTTCTTC.

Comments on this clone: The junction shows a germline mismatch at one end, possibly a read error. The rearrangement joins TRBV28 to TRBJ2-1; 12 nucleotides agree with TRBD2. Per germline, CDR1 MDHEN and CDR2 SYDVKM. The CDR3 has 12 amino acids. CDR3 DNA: TGTGCCAGCAGTTACCGGACTAGCGGGACCATCTTC. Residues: CASSYRTSGTIF. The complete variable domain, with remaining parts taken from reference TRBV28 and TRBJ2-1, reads DVKVTQSSRYLVKRTGEKVFLECVQDMDHENMFWYRQDPGLGLRLIYFSYDVKMKEKGDIPEGYSVSREKKERFSLILESASTNQTSMYLCASSYRTSGTIFGPGTRLTVL.

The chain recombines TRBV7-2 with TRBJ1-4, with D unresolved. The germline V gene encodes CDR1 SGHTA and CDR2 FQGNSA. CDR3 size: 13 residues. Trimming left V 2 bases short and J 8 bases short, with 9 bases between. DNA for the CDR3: TGTGCCAGCAGCTTAAACGGAAACGAAAAACTGTTTTTT. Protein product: CASSLNGNEKLFF.

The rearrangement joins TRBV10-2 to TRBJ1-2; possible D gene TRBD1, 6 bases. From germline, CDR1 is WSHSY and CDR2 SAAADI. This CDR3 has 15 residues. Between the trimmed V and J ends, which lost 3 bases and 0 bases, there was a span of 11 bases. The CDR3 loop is CASSDDRPPNYGYTF. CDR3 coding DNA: TGCGCCAGCAGTGACGACAGGCCCCCTAACTATGGCTACACCTTC.

Here the CDR3 reads CASSYGSTTGRYGYTF. The DNA for the CDR3 is TGTGCCAGCAGTTACGGCTCCACCACCGGTCGGTATGGCTACACCTTC. The chain is built from TRBV6-6 and TRBJ1-2, with D uncertain. Trimming shortened V by 2 bases and J by 5 bases, and 18 bases separated the two germline ends. The V gene's germline CDR1 is MNHNY and CDR2 SVGAGI (reference sequence). The CDR3 runs 16 residues.

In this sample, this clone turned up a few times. The CDR3 reads CASSPQVYGYTF. CDR3 nucleotides: TGTGCCAGCTCACCACAGGTCTATGGCTACACCTTC. The chain employs TRBV18 and TRBJ1-2; D is ambiguous. V lost 1 base to trimming and J lost 4 bases, with 4 bases between them. This CDR3 spans 12 amino acids. Per germline, CDR1 KGHSH and CDR2 LQKENI.

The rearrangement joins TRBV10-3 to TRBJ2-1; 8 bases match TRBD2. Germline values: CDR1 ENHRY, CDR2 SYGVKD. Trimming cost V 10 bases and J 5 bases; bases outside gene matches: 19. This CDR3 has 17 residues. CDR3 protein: CATTMGYPSGPDNEQFF. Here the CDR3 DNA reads TGTGCCACTACCATGGGTTACCCTAGCGGGCCAGACAATGAGCAGTTCTTC.

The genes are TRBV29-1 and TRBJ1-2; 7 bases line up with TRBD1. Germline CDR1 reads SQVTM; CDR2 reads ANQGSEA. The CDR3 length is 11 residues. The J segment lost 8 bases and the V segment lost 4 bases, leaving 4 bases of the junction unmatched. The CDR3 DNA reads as TGCAGCGTTGGAAGGGGGCGAGGCTACACCTTC. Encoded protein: CSVGRGRGYTF.

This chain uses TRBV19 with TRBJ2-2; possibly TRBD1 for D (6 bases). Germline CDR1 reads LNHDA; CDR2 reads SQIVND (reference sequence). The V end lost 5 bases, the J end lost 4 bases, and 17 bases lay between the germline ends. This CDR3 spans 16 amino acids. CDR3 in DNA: TGTGCCAGTAGTTTACGGGACACAATAACCACCGGGGAGCTGTTTTTT. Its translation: CASSLRDTITTGELFF.

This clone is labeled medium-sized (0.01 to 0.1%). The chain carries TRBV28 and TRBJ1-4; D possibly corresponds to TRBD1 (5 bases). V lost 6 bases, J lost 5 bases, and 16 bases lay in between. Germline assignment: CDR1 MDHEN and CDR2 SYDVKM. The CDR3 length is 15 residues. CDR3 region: CASSRGPEANEKLFF. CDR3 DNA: TGTGCCAGCAGCCGGGGACCGGAGGCGAATGAAAAACTGTTTTTT.

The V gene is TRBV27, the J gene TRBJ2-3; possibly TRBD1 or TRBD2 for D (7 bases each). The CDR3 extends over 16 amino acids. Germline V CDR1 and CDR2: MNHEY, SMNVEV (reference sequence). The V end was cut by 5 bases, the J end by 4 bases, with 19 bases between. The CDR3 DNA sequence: TGTGCCAGCAGTCCCCGACAGGGAGGGGGAGCAGATACGCAGTATTTT. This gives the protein CASSPRQGGGADTQYF.

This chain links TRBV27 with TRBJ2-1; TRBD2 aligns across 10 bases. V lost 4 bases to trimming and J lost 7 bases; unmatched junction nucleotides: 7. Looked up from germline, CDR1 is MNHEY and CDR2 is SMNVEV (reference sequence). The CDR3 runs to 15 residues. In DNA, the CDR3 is TGTGCCAGCAGTTGGGGTAGCGGGGGGAATAATGAGCAGTTCTTC. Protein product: CASSWGSGGNNEQFF.

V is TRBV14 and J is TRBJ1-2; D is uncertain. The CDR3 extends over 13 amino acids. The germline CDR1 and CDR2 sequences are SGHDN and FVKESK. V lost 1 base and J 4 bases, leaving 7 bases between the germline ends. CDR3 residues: CASSQARSYGYTF. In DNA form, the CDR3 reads TGTGCCAGCAGCCAAGCGCGGTCCTATGGCTACACCTTC.